The rows below give T cell receptor beta chains drawn from one sample of a study of shared clonotypes between healthy human individuals. Measured with immunoSEQ multiplex PCR; TCRdb has only the in-frame clones, and not every one. The table includes 780,000 or so clones, about two thirds detected once. The sample was memory CD4+ T cells sorted from blood. These receptors all come from a woman under 40 in good health. CDR3s include the opening cysteine and the closing phenylalanine or tryptophan. Each record gives: CDR3 DNA, CDR3 protein, J gene, CDR3 length, clone size, V gene, D gene. The D gene is left open where the match is weak. Some rows mark clone size as missing; the rest say once, few, many or name a class of expanded clone.

CDR3 DNA: TGTGCCAGCCTAAACCCCGCAGGGCCGATCTCTGGAAACACCATATATTTT
CDR3 protein: CASLNPAGPISGNTIYF
J gene: TRBJ1-3
CDR3 length: 17
clone size: few
V gene: TRBV28
D gene: NA

CDR3 DNA: TGCGCCAGCAGCCCACCCCGGACTAGCGGGAGGGGGACCGGGGAGCTGTTTTTT
CDR3 protein: CASSPPRTSGRGTGELFF
J gene: TRBJ2-2
CDR3 length: 18
clone size: few
V gene: TRBV5-1
D gene: TRBD2

CDR3 DNA: TGTGCCAGCAGTTTGCCCCGGACAGGGTTTGAGACCCAGTACTTC
CDR3 protein: CASSLPRTGFETQYF
J gene: TRBJ2-5
CDR3 length: 15
clone size: many
V gene: TRBV28
D gene: TRBD1

CDR3 DNA: TGTGCCAGCAGTTGGGGAGGACTCTCCGTGGCGCAGTATTTT
CDR3 protein: CASSWGGLSVAQYF
J gene: TRBJ2-3
CDR3 length: 14
clone size: NA
V gene: TRBV28
D gene: NA

CDR3 DNA: TGTGCCAGCAGCCGCGGACTAGCGGGAGGTTGGACCGGGGAGCTGTTTTTT
CDR3 protein: CASSRGLAGGWTGELFF
J gene: TRBJ2-2
CDR3 length: 17
clone size: NA
V gene: TRBV25-1
D gene: TRBD2

CDR3 DNA: TGTGCCAGCAGCTTAGTTCCCGGACAGGGGAGATACGAGCAGTACTTC
CDR3 protein: CASSLVPGQGRYEQYF
J gene: TRBJ2-7
CDR3 length: 16
clone size: once
V gene: TRBV11-1
D gene: TRBD1

CDR3 DNA: TGCGCCAGCAGCCGGGGGACGGACACCATATATTTT
CDR3 protein: CASSRGTDTIYF
J gene: TRBJ1-3
CDR3 length: 12
clone size: NA
V gene: TRBV4-1
D gene: NA

CDR3 DNA: TGTGCCAGCTCACCACCAGCGGGCTCCAATGAGCAGTTCTTC
CDR3 protein: CASSPPAGSNEQFF
J gene: TRBJ2-1
CDR3 length: 14
clone size: NA
V gene: TRBV18
D gene: NA

CDR3 DNA: TGCAGCGGCGTACAGGGTAGAGGTGGGGAGCAGTTCTTC
CDR3 protein: CSGVQGRGGEQFF
J gene: TRBJ2-1
CDR3 length: 13
clone size: NA
V gene: TRBV29-1
D gene: NA

CDR3 DNA: TGTGCCAGCAACTTTGGGACTAGCGGGAAATTTAATGAGCAGTTCTTC
CDR3 protein: CASNFGTSGKFNEQFF
J gene: TRBJ2-1
CDR3 length: 16
clone size: NA
V gene: TRBV27
D gene: TRBD2

CDR3 DNA: TGCGCCAGCAGCTCAGAAGCGGGGGCCTCCGAGCAGTACTTC
CDR3 protein: CASSSEAGASEQYF
J gene: TRBJ2-7
CDR3 length: 14
clone size: NA
V gene: TRBV5-1
D gene: TRBD2

CDR3 DNA: TGTGCCAGCAGCTTTCAGGGGGCCACCGGGGAGCTGTTTTTT
CDR3 protein: CASSFQGATGELFF
J gene: TRBJ2-2
CDR3 length: 14
clone size: many
V gene: TRBV11-2
D gene: TRBD1

CDR3 DNA: TGTGCCAGCAGCCAGGGTGGGGGTAATGAGCAGTTCTTC
CDR3 protein: CASSQGGGNEQFF
J gene: TRBJ2-1
CDR3 length: 13
clone size: NA
V gene: TRBV11-2
D gene: NA

CDR3 DNA: TGTGCCAGTACCCCGTATGCCGGGACTAACAGGAATGAGCAGTTCTTC
CDR3 protein: CASTPYAGTNRNEQFF
J gene: TRBJ2-1
CDR3 length: 16
clone size: NA
V gene: TRBV19
D gene: TRBD2

CDR3 DNA: TGTGCCAGCAGTGAACAGGGGGATTTGGCCCAGTACTTC
CDR3 protein: CASSEQGDLAQYF
J gene: TRBJ2-5
CDR3 length: 13
clone size: NA
V gene: TRBV2
D gene: TRBD1

CDR3 DNA: TGTGCCAGCAGTGACTCGCCCACAGGGTGGAGTGAGTTCTTC
CDR3 protein: CASSDSPTGWSEFF
J gene: TRBJ2-1
CDR3 length: 14
clone size: many
V gene: TRBV6-4
D gene: NA

CDR3 DNA: TGTGCCAGCTCCTCCCTACAGACTAGCGGGAGAGGGGACGAGCAGTACTTC
CDR3 protein: CASSSLQTSGRGDEQYF
J gene: TRBJ2-7
CDR3 length: 17
clone size: few
V gene: TRBV18
D gene: TRBD2

CDR3 DNA: TGCGCCAGCAGCTTTTCCAGCGGTGCCTACAATGAGCAGTTCTTC
CDR3 protein: CASSFSSGAYNEQFF
J gene: TRBJ2-1
CDR3 length: 15
clone size: NA
V gene: TRBV5-1
D gene: NA

CDR3 DNA: TGTGCCAGTAGTAAGTCCCTAGCGGGAGTCTACTCCTACAATGAGCAGTTCTTC
CDR3 protein: CASSKSLAGVYSYNEQFF
J gene: TRBJ2-1
CDR3 length: 18
clone size: NA
V gene: TRBV19
D gene: TRBD2

CDR3 DNA: TGTGCCAGCAGCCAATTCGACAGGGGGGAAGCTTTCTTT
CDR3 protein: CASSQFDRGEAFF
J gene: TRBJ1-1
CDR3 length: 13
clone size: NA
V gene: TRBV28
D gene: TRBD1

CDR3 DNA: TGTGCCAGCAGTCCCCGAGCAGGGTGGGGGTTTAGCAATCAGCCCCAGCATTTT
CDR3 protein: CASSPRAGWGFSNQPQHF
J gene: TRBJ1-5
CDR3 length: 18
clone size: many
V gene: TRBV27
D gene: NA

CDR3 DNA: TGTGCCAGCAGCCTTGGGACTCGGGCTTACAATGAGCAGTTCTTC
CDR3 protein: CASSLGTRAYNEQFF
J gene: TRBJ2-1
CDR3 length: 15
clone size: NA
V gene: TRBV7-2
D gene: NA

CDR3 DNA: TGTGCCAGCAGGGTCAGCTCAAACACTGAAGCTTTCTTT
CDR3 protein: CASRVSSNTEAFF
J gene: TRBJ1-1
CDR3 length: 13
clone size: once
V gene: TRBV2
D gene: NA

CDR3 DNA: TGTGCCAGCAGCCCCCAGTCCTACGAGCAGTACTTC
CDR3 protein: CASSPQSYEQYF
J gene: TRBJ2-7
CDR3 length: 12
clone size: NA
V gene: TRBV14
D gene: NA

CDR3 DNA: TGTGCCAGCAGTGAAGCGCTCTTTCAGGGTATGGACACCATATATTTT
CDR3 protein: CASSEALFQGMDTIYF
J gene: TRBJ1-3
CDR3 length: 16
clone size: NA
V gene: TRBV2
D gene: NA

CDR3 DNA: TGTGCCAGCAGTCATGGACAGGGCACCTACGAGCAGTACTTC
CDR3 protein: CASSHGQGTYEQYF
J gene: TRBJ2-7
CDR3 length: 14
clone size: once
V gene: TRBV6-6
D gene: TRBD1

CDR3 DNA: TGTGCCAGCAGTGACCTGGGGCCGAGCTATGGCTACACCTTC
CDR3 protein: CASSDLGPSYGYTF
J gene: TRBJ1-2
CDR3 length: 14
clone size: NA
V gene: TRBV2
D gene: NA

CDR3 DNA: TGTGCCAGCAGCGAAAGTTCGGGAGGGCTGATGGGCACAGATACGCAGTATTTT
CDR3 protein: CASSESSGGLMGTDTQYF
J gene: TRBJ2-3
CDR3 length: 18
clone size: NA
V gene: TRBV11-2
D gene: TRBD2

CDR3 DNA: TGCGCCAGCAGCGCGCTAGCGGGTGGCCCCAATGAGCAGTTCTTC
CDR3 protein: CASSALAGGPNEQFF
J gene: TRBJ2-1
CDR3 length: 15
clone size: NA
V gene: TRBV5-1
D gene: TRBD2

CDR3 DNA: TGTGCCAGCAGCCCGGGGGGGGCCACTGAAGCTTTCTTT
CDR3 protein: CASSPGGATEAFF
J gene: TRBJ1-1
CDR3 length: 13
clone size: NA
V gene: TRBV4-2
D gene: NA

CDR3 DNA: TGTGCCAGTAGTATGAAGGGAAGGACTAGCGGGATCTACGAGCAGTACTTC
CDR3 protein: CASSMKGRTSGIYEQYF
J gene: TRBJ2-7
CDR3 length: 17
clone size: NA
V gene: TRBV19
D gene: TRBD2

CDR3 DNA: TGTGCCAGCAGTTTAAAGGGAGGCACTGAAGCTTTCTTT
CDR3 protein: CASSLKGGTEAFF
J gene: TRBJ1-1
CDR3 length: 13
clone size: NA
V gene: TRBV28
D gene: NA

CDR3 DNA: TGTGCCAGCAGCCCCTCGACAGGCTTTGTTCCGATTCGGGGCACTGAAGCTTTCTTT
CDR3 protein: CASSPSTGFVPIRGTEAFF
J gene: TRBJ1-1
CDR3 length: 19
clone size: once
V gene: TRBV11-2
D gene: NA

CDR3 DNA: TGTGCCAGCAGCTTATCGGTGACTAGCGGGAGTAAAAAGACCCAGTACTTC
CDR3 protein: CASSLSVTSGSKKTQYF
J gene: TRBJ2-5
CDR3 length: 17
clone size: few
V gene: TRBV7-2
D gene: TRBD2

CDR3 DNA: TGTGCCAGCAGCCGGGGCAGTTACTCTGGGGCCAACGTCCTGACTTTC
CDR3 protein: CASSRGSYSGANVLTF
J gene: TRBJ2-6
CDR3 length: 16
clone size: many
V gene: TRBV14
D gene: NA

CDR3 DNA: TGTGCCAGCAGTAACCCCCAGGGGACAACCTACGAGCAGTACTTC
CDR3 protein: CASSNPQGTTYEQYF
J gene: TRBJ2-7
CDR3 length: 15
clone size: once
V gene: TRBV6-5
D gene: NA

CDR3 DNA: TGTGCCAGCAGTAAAGGGACTAGCGGGAGTCGGGGGGGCGAGCAGTACTTC
CDR3 protein: CASSKGTSGSRGGEQYF
J gene: TRBJ2-7
CDR3 length: 17
clone size: many
V gene: TRBV27
D gene: TRBD2

CDR3 DNA: TGTGCCAGCAGCGGGGACATCCTTAGCAATCAGCCCCAGCATTTT
CDR3 protein: CASSGDILSNQPQHF
J gene: TRBJ1-5
CDR3 length: 15
clone size: NA
V gene: TRBV2
D gene: NA

CDR3 DNA: TGTGCCAGCAGCGCTCGATTATCGGGAGTAGAGACCCAGTACTTC
CDR3 protein: CASSARLSGVETQYF
J gene: TRBJ2-5
CDR3 length: 15
clone size: once
V gene: TRBV9
D gene: NA

CDR3 DNA: TGTGCTAGTGGCCGGGACACCACGAACACCGGGGAGCTGTTTTTT
CDR3 protein: CASGRDTTNTGELFF
J gene: TRBJ2-2
CDR3 length: 15
clone size: NA
V gene: TRBV12-5
D gene: NA

CDR3 DNA: TGTGCCAGCAAGGGCAGGGGGTACGAAAAACTGTTTTTT
CDR3 protein: CASKGRGYEKLFF
J gene: TRBJ1-4
CDR3 length: 13
clone size: NA
V gene: TRBV6-1
D gene: TRBD1

CDR3 DNA: TGTGCCAGCAGCTTGTCCGGCTCTCCTAATTCACCCCTCCACTTT
CDR3 protein: CASSLSGSPNSPLHF
J gene: TRBJ1-6
CDR3 length: 15
clone size: NA
V gene: TRBV7-9
D gene: NA

CDR3 DNA: TGTGCCAGCTCAACGAGGGGGACCCAGGGTAGTACTCGGGATCAGCCCCAGCATTTT
CDR3 protein: CASSTRGTQGSTRDQPQHF
J gene: TRBJ1-5
CDR3 length: 19
clone size: NA
V gene: TRBV18
D gene: NA

CDR3 DNA: TGTGCCTGGGGGGCAGGGGGCACCTACGAGCAGTACTTC
CDR3 protein: CAWGAGGTYEQYF
J gene: TRBJ2-7
CDR3 length: 13
clone size: NA
V gene: TRBV30
D gene: TRBD1

CDR3 DNA: TGCGCCAGCAGCCCCACGGGCTCTGGGGCCAACGTCCTGACTTTC
CDR3 protein: CASSPTGSGANVLTF
J gene: TRBJ2-6
CDR3 length: 15
clone size: once
V gene: TRBV4-1
D gene: NA

CDR3 DNA: TGTGCCAGTATGGGACAGTCCCTTGGAAACACCATATATTTT
CDR3 protein: CASMGQSLGNTIYF
J gene: TRBJ1-3
CDR3 length: 14
clone size: many
V gene: TRBV28
D gene: TRBD1